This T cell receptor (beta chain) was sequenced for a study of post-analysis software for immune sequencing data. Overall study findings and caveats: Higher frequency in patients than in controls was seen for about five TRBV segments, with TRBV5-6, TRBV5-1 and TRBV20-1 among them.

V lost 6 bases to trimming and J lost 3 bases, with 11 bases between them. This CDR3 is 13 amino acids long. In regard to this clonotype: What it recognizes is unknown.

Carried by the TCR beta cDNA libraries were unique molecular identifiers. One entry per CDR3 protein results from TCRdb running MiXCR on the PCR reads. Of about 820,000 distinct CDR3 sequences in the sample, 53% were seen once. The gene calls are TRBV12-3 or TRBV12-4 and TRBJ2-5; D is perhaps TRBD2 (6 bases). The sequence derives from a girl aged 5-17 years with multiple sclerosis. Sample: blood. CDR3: CASRPGVKETQYF. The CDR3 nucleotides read TGTGCCAGCAGACCGGGAGTAAAAGAGACCCAGTACTTC.